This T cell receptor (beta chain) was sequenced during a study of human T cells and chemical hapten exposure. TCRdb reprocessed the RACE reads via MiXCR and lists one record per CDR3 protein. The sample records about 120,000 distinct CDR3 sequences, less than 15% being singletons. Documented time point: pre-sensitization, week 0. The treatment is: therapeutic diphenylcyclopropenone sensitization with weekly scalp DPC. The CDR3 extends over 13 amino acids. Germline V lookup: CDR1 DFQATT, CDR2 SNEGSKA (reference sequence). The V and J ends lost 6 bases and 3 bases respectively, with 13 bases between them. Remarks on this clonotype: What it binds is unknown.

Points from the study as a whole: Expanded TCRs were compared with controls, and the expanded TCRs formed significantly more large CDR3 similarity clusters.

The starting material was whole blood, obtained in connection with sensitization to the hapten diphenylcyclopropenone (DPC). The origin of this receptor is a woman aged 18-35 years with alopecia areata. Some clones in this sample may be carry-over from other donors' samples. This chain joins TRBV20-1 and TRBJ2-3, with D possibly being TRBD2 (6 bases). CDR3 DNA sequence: TGCAGTGCCGCCTATGCGGGGACAGATACGCAGTATTTT. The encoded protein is CSAAYAGTDTQYF.